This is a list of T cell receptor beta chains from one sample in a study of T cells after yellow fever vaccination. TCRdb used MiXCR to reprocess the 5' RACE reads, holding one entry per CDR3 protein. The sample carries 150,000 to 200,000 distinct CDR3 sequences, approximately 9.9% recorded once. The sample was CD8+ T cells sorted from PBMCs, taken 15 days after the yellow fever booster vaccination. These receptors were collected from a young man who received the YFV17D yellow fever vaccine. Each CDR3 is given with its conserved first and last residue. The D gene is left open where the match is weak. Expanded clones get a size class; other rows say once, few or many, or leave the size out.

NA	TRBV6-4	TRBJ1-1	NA	CASSFGINTEAFF	TGTGCCAGCAGTTTCGGCATTAACACTGAAGCTTTCTTT
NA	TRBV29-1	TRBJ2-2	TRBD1	CSGRGWNTGELFF	TGCAGCGGCAGGGGGTGGAACACCGGGGAGCTGTTTTTT
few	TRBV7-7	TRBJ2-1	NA	CASSLGSDEQFF	TGTGCTAGCAGCTTAGGTTCGGATGAGCAGTTCTTC
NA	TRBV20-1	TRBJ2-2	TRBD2	CSARDLVGGMSGELFF	TGCAGTGCTAGAGATCTCGTGGGGGGGATGTCCGGGGAGCTGTTTTTT
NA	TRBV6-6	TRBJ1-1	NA	CASRSQGLDTEAFF	TGTGCCAGCAGGTCGCAAGGGCTCGACACTGAAGCTTTCTTT
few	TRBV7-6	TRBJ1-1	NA	CASSEDIPGGMNTEAFF	TGTGCCAGCAGCGAAGATATCCCTGGCGGCATGAACACTGAAGCTTTCTTT
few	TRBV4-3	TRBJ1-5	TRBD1	CASSQGAGQGIDQPQHF	TGCGCCAGCAGCCAAGGTGCGGGACAGGGGATTGATCAGCCCCAGCATTTT
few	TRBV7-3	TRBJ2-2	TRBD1	CASSVTPGQGVNGELFF	TGTGCCAGCAGCGTAACACCGGGACAGGGGGTAAACGGGGAGCTGTTTTTT
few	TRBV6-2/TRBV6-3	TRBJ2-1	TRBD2	CASRVSGGLALYNEQFF	TGTGCCAGCAGGGTTTCTGGGGGACTAGCGCTCTACAATGAGCAGTTCTTC
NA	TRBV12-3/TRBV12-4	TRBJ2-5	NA	CASSPGGLVLSRETQYF	TGTGCCAGCAGCCCCGGCGGATTGGTCCTTAGCAGGGAGACCCAGTACTTC
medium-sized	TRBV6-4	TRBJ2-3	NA	CASSEGSTDTQYF	TGTGCCAGCAGTGAGGGGAGCACAGATACGCAGTATTTT
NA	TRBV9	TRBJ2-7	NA	CASSADRDFPPEQYF	TGTGCCAGCAGCGCAGACAGGGACTTTCCTCCCGAGCAGTACTTC
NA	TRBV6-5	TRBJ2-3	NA	CASSFALTDTQYF	TGTGCCAGCAGTTTCGCCCTCACAGATACGCAGTATTTT
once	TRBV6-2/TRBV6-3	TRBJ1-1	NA	CASSYGGRITEAFF	TGTGCCAGCAGTTACGGGGGAAGGATCACTGAAGCTTTCTTT
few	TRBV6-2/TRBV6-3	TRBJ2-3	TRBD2	CASSLAGVTQYF	TGTGCCAGCAGTCTAGCGGGGGTTACGCAGTATTTT
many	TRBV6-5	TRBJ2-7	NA	CASSWSQGEQYF	TGTGCCAGCAGTTGGTCCCAGGGCGAGCAGTACTTC
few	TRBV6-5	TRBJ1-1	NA	CASYRELNTEAFF	TGTGCCAGCTACAGGGAGCTGAACACTGAAGCTTTCTTT
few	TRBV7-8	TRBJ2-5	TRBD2	CASLVPGEGTQYF	TGTGCCAGCCTGGTTCCCGGGGAGGGGACCCAGTACTTC
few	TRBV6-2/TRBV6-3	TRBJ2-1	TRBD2	CASSYSRYGGRQFF	TGTGCCAGCAGTTACTCGCGTTACGGGGGGAGGCAGTTCTTC
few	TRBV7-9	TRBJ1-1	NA	CASSSGPNTEAFF	TGTGCCAGCAGCTCGGGACCTAACACTGAAGCTTTCTTT
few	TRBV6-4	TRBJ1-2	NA	CASSDSRGGYTF	TGTGCCAGCAGTGACTCCAGGGGCGGCTACACCTTC
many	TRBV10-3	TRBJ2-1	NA	CAISDSYISYNEQFF	TGTGCCATCAGTGACAGCTACATCTCATACAATGAGCAGTTCTTC
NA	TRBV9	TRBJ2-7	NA	CASSVGAGREQYF	TGTGCCAGCAGCGTAGGAGCAGGTCGGGAGCAGTACTTC
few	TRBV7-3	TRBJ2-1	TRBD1	CASSPIQGAHDNEQFF	TGTGCCAGCAGCCCGATACAGGGGGCGCACGACAATGAGCAGTTCTTC